This TCR beta chain was profiled in a study of blood T cell repertoires in COVID-19. At the level of the study: Researchers got acute and convalescent COVID-19 samples from the United States, Italy and Spain. T cells, B-cell-depleted T cells, or PBMCs supplied cDNA or gDNA.

This clone was seen a single time. Authors' methods: The assay estimated nucleated cells by amplifying reference gene primers. This table comes from immunoSEQ multiplex PCR, and its TCRdb copy is limited to in-frame clones, with some not included. Clone size and the V and J calls come from that table; the DNA yielded D and trimming. Of approximately 41,000 clones detected, around nine tenths appear once; the ten largest clones hold around 4.6%. The CDR3 has 16 amino acids. The germline V and J ends were trimmed by 10 bases and 1 base, with 17 bases remaining between them. Per the germline V gene, CDR1 is SGHVS and CDR2 is FQNEAQ.

The sequencing sample was made of peripheral blood. The chain joins TRBV7-8 to TRBJ1-6; TRBD1 might be the D (6 bases). The origin of this receptor is a human donor in a cohort sampled during active COVID-19. CDR3 DNA sequence: TGTGCCACCCAAACAGGGATACAGTCCTATAATTCACCCCTCCACTTT. It translates to CATQTGIQSYNSPLHF. Combining the CDR3 with reference TRBV7-8 and TRBJ1-6 gives the whole variable domain GAGVSQSPRYKVAKRGQDVALRCDPISGHVSLFWYQQALGQGPEFLTYFQNEAQLDKSGLPSDRFFAERPEGSVSTLKIQRTQQEDSAVYLCATQTGIQSYNSPLHFGNGTRLTVT.